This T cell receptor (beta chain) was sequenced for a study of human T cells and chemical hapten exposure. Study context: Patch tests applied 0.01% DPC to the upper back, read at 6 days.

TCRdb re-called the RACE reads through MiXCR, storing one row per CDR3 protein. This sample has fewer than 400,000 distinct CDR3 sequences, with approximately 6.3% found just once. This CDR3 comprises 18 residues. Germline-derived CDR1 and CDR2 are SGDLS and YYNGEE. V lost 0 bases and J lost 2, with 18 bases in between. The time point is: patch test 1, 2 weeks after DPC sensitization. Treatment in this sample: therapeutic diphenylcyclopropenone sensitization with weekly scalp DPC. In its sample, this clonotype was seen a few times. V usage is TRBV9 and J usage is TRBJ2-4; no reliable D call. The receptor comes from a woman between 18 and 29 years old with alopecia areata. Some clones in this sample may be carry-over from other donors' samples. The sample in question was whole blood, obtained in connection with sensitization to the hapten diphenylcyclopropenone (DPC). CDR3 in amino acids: CASSVAWSSKDPKNIQYF. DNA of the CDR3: TGTGCCAGCAGCGTAGCGTGGAGCAGTAAAGACCCCAAAAACATTCAGTACTTC.